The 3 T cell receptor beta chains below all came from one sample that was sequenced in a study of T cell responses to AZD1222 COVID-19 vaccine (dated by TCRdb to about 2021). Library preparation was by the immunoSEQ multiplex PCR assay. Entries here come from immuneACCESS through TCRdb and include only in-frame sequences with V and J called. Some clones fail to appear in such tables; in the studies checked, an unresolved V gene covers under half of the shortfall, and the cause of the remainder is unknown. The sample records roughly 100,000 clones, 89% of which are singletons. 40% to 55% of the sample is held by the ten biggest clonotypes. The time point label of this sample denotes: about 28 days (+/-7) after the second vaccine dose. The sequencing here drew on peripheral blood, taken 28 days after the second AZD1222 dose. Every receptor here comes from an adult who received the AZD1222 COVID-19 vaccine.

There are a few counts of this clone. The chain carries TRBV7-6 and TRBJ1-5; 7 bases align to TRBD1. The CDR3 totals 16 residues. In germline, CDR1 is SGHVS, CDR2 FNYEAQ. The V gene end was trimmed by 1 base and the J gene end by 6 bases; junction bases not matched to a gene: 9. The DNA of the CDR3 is TGTGCCAGCAGCTTAGGGGCCAGGGGGTTGGGTCAGCCCCAGCATTTT. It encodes CASSLGARGLGQPQHF.

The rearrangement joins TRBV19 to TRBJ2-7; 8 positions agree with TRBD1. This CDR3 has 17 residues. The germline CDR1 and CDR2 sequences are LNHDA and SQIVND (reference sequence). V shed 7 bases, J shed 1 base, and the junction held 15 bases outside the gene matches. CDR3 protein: CASTDRAGTGHSYEQYF. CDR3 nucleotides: TGTGCCAGTACCGACCGCGCCGGGACAGGCCATTCCTACGAGCAGTACTTC.

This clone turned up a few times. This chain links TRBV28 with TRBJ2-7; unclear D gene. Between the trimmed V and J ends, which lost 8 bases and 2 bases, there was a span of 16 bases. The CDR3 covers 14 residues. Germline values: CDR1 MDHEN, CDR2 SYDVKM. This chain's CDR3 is CASRSGYRTYEQYF. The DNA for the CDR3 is TGTGCCAGCCGGAGTGGGTACAGAACCTACGAGCAGTACTTC.